The subject of this entry is one T cell receptor (beta chain). Produced via immunoSEQ multiplex PCR; TCRdb's table is partial and in-frame only. The repertoire holds around 250,000 clones, about 82% seen once, with around 6% in the top ten. The source of the sample is a study of blood T cell repertoires in COVID-19. This CDR3 has 15 amino acids. V trimming: 4 bases; J trimming: 0 bases; junction bases outside the gene matches: 2. Germline V lookup: CDR1 MDHEN, CDR2 SYDVKM. The sequenced sample consisted of peripheral blood. The rearrangement joins TRBV28 to TRBJ2-2; 7 bases are a match to TRBD2. This TCR derives from a woman aged 80 or over with COVID-19, enrolled during active disease. The CDR3 protein is CASSSSGANTGELFF. In nucleotides, the CDR3 is TGTGCCAGCAGTTCTAGCGGCGCGAACACCGGGGAGCTGTTTTTT.